Detailed here is one TCR beta chain. Its antigen remains undetermined. Base-call qualities are not available, and no considerably larger clone is one nucleotide away. Library creation used the immunoSEQ multiplex PCR assay. The paper's data handling went like this. A statistical classification framework was built for diagnosing cytomegalovirus status from the catalog of TCR beta chain sequences. The immuneACCESS repertoire file appears here via TCRdb, limited to in-frame rearrangements. These files lack a portion of the clones; in checked studies, under half of the deficit traces to unresolved V genes, and the cause of the others is not known. V and J calls and clone size are given by that table; D and trimming were obtained from the DNA. This sample has roughly 140,000 clones in its table, and around nine tenths of those were observed once. The biggest ten clones account for just over 8.5% of the sample.

These data come from a study of cytomegalovirus exposure and HLA in healthy donors (dated by TCRdb to 2015 to 2018). For context, the study as a whole: A later analysis indicated that the 95 to 150 validation repertoires were generated on the platform also employed for the 700 or so repertoires of the first cohort. The study combined high-throughput TCR immunosequencing, statistical association of individual TCRs with disease status, and machine learning to predict cytomegalovirus infection status. The study was designed to test whether signatures of past pathogen exposure could be identified by cataloging public T cell receptors. Along with the roughly 670-subject first cohort, a separate validation cohort of roughly 110 different subjects was used.

The full study reports these points: Subsequent analysis determined that TCRs grouped into clusters in the first cohort also showed a tendency toward co-occurrence across the 120 or so validation repertoires, and about 94% of cluster scores exceeded 0. The classifier was reported to diagnose cytomegalovirus status with high specificity and sensitivity in both the original and validation cohorts. It was suggested by the authors that the approach could potentially be generalized to other disease states and immunological phenotypes. In vitro tests confirmed that a few of the cytomegalovirus-associated TCR beta chains recognize cytomegalovirus antigens. While some public TCRs were present in many individuals, most TCR sequences turned up only very rarely across donors. A later analysis had no HLA typing for the validation cohort, so co-occurrence there was scored across all 120 or so repertoires. The study listed approximately 160 TCR beta chains as associated with cytomegalovirus.

Trimming costs V 10 bases and J 0 bases, and their ends lie 16 bases apart. The CDR3 holds 14 amino acids from the cysteine to the phenylalanine. The DNA shown is the 42-base CDR3, in frame from base 1. Sequences MNHNS (CDR1) and SASEGT (CDR2) are obtained from the germline V gene. The donors belonged to the validation cohort of about 120 subjects, which was separate from the approximately 660-subject first cohort. This clonotype originated in a man aged 18 to 35 in good health and CMV-seropositive. The chain was built from TRBV6-1 and TRBJ2-7; the D gene remains uncertain. Sequences were obtained from PBMCs. The bases read TGTGCCACCTCGCCTCGGTGGAGCTCCTACGAGCAGTACTTC. This translates into CATSPRWSSYEQYF.